This is a list of T cell receptor beta chains from one sample in a study of T-cell reconstitution after alpha-beta-depleted transplantation in children. TCRdb used MiXCR to reprocess the PCR reads, holding one entry per CDR3 protein. The repertoire holds some 520,000 distinct CDR3 sequences, with 32% as singletons. The sample was PBMCs from the stem cell graft donor, taken from the stem cell graft. These receptors were collected from a human donor who donated a stem cell graft to a child with aplastic anemia. Both conserved end residues are part of each CDR3. The D gene is left open where the match is weak. The size field is filled for only some rows; it gives once, few, many or a size class.

j_call d_call clone_size v_call cdr3_nt cdr3_aa
TRBJ2-5 - - TRBV11-2 TGTGCCAGCAGCTTAGATCTACTACCCTGGGGGGAGACCCAGTACTTC CASSLDLLPWGETQYF
TRBJ2-5 TRBD2 - TRBV4-3 TGCGCCAGCAGCCAAGCCCTAGCGGGAGGGCCCAAGACCCAGTACTTC CASSQALAGGPKTQYF
TRBJ2-6 - - TRBV4-3 TGCGCCAGCAGCCAAGGGGTCCGGGCGACAATATCTGGGGCCAACGTCCTGACTTTC CASSQGVRATISGANVLTF
TRBJ2-7 - few TRBV20-1 TGCAGTGCCACCACACCGACCGGGACAACTACCTACGAGCAGTACTTC CSATTPTGTTTYEQYF
TRBJ1-6 - - TRBV4-3 TGCGCCAGCAGCCAAGATTGGCGGTATAATTCACCCCTCCACTTT CASSQDWRYNSPLHF
TRBJ1-1 - - TRBV7-2 TGTGCCAGCAGCACCGGGGCCCCCAGGGGCACTGAAGCTTTCTTT CASSTGAPRGTEAFF
TRBJ1-1 TRBD1 - TRBV18 TGTGCCAGCTCAGACGGGGGGACCGGGACAGCGAACACTGAAGCTTTCTTT CASSDGGTGTANTEAFF
TRBJ2-2 - - TRBV29-1 TGCAGCGCTTGGGCAGGAGCGGACACCGGGGAGCTGTTTTTT CSAWAGADTGELFF
TRBJ1-1 - many TRBV12-3/TRBV12-4 TGTGCCAGCAGTGGGCAGGGGTACACTGAAGCTTTCTTT CASSGQGYTEAFF
TRBJ1-4 - - TRBV7-9 TGTGCCAGCAGCTTACGGGGGAGCTCAACTAATGAAAAACTGTTTTTT CASSLRGSSTNEKLFF
TRBJ2-7 - - TRBV6-2/TRBV6-3 TGTGCCAGCAGTTACGGGCGGGGCGAATCCTACGAGCAGTACTTC CASSYGRGESYEQYF
TRBJ1-1 - many TRBV7-2 TGTGCCAGCAGTTTAATGAACACTGAAGCTTTCTTT CASSLMNTEAFF
TRBJ2-3 TRBD2 - TRBV5-4 TGTGCCAGCAGTCGGGCGGGAGGGCCAACAGATACGCAGTATTTT CASSRAGGPTDTQYF
TRBJ2-7 - - TRBV29-1 TGCAGCGTTGAAGGAGGAGGGCGCCACGAGCAGTACTTC CSVEGGGRHEQYF
TRBJ1-2 TRBD1 few TRBV14 TGTGCCAGCAGCCAGGGTAACAGGGGGCGTATCTATGGCTACACCTTC CASSQGNRGRIYGYTF
TRBJ2-3 TRBD2 once TRBV27 TGTGCCAGCAGTGTGAGGACTAGCGGGAGGGTTAGGGCAGATACGCAGTATTTT CASSVRTSGRVRADTQYF
TRBJ1-2 TRBD1 - TRBV7-2 TGTGCCAGCAGCTTAGCGCCGGGACAGGGGGCAGCTTACACCTTC CASSLAPGQGAAYTF
TRBJ2-2 TRBD2 - TRBV3-1 TGTGCCAGCAGCGACATCCGGGGGGCGAACACCGGGGAGCTGTTTTTT CASSDIRGANTGELFF
TRBJ2-7 - - TRBV10-3 TGTGCCATCAGTGAGACAGCTGACGAGCAGTACTTC CAISETADEQYF
TRBJ2-1 TRBD2 - TRBV14 TGTGCCAGCAGCCAAGCTGTCCTAAGGAGCGGGAGGATCGAGCAGTTCTTC CASSQAVLRSGRIEQFF
TRBJ2-1 TRBD2 few TRBV15 TGTGCCACCAGCAGGGAAGCGGGAGGGGAGGAAGAGCAGTTCTTC CATSREAGGEEEQFF
TRBJ2-1 - - TRBV15 TGTGCCACCAGCACCCCAGAGGCGGGCATGGAGCAGTTCTTC CATSTPEAGMEQFF
TRBJ2-7 TRBD2 - TRBV27 TGTGCCAGCAGCACTAGGGGAGGGGAGCAGTACTTC CASSTRGGEQYF